Each of the 28 T cell receptor beta chains below was sequenced from the same sample in a study of T cell repertoires in cytomegalovirus infection. Their recognized antigens are unknown. TCRdb called the reads again in MiXCR, with one record for every CDR3 protein. The sample holds a few hundred thousand distinct CDR3 sequences, 20% to 25% seen once. Sequenced here: cultured PBMCs, sampled from culture after CMV antigen stimulation. These receptor sequences come from a human donor in good health (CMV status not recorded). Some clones in this sample may be carry-over from other donors' samples.

This chain joins TRBV4-3 and TRBJ1-1; a possible D gene is TRBD1 (5 bases). Germline-derived CDR1 and CDR2 are LGHNA and YSLEER. V lost 0 bases and J lost 1, with 12 bases in between. This CDR3 region has 16 residues. The DNA for the CDR3 is TGCGCCAGCAGCCAAGATCCGTGGGGCACGAACACTGAAGCTTTCTTT. It codes for CASSQDPWGTNTEAFF.

V is TRBV20-1 and J is TRBJ2-5; D remains ambiguous. Looked up from germline, CDR1 is DFQATT and CDR2 is SNEGSKA (reference sequence). V was pared by 3 bases and J by 9 bases, with 8 bases between. CDR3 length: 10 residues. CDR3 DNA: TGCAGTGCTAGCCTTGAGTCCCAGTACTTC. Translation gives CSASLESQYF.

This clonotype was detected ten times or more. V is TRBV7-2 and J is TRBJ2-3; D unclear. Trimming shortened V by 5 bases and J by 2 bases, and 14 bases separated the two germline ends. The CDR3 totals 15 residues. Germline CDR1 reads SGHTA; CDR2 reads FQGNSA. CDR3 DNA sequence: TGTGCCAGCAGCATCTCGCGAAGAATCACAGATACGCAGTATTTT. It encodes CASSISRRITDTQYF.

This clonotype appeared a few times. This chain links TRBV7-6 with TRBJ2-2; D gene uncertain. Germline V gives CDR1 SGHVS, CDR2 FNYEAQ. The CDR3 length is 13 residues. The V and J ends lost 8 bases and 1 base respectively, with 8 bases between them. The DNA for the CDR3 is TGTGCCAGCGGTAGAGGGAACACCGGGGAGCTGTTTTTT. Translating gives CASGRGNTGELFF.

This clonotype showed up just a few times. This chain joins TRBV7-9 and TRBJ2-3; the D is unclear. This CDR3 has 12 amino acids. In germline, CDR1 is SEHNR, CDR2 FQNEAQ (reference sequence). The V and J ends lost 5 bases and 5 bases respectively, with 8 bases between them. CDR3 nucleotide sequence: TGTGCCAGCAGCCAGTCGGGAGATACGCAGTATTTT. Protein product: CASSQSGDTQYF.

V and J are TRBV5-1 and TRBJ2-1; the D is unclear. The CDR3 covers 15 residues. The V gene lost 1 base and the J gene lost 8 bases, with 16 bases spanning the gap. Germline CDR1 is SGHRS and CDR2 is YFSETQ. The CDR3 spells CASSLMGSRGDEQFF. The CDR3, as DNA: TGCGCCAGCAGCTTGATGGGTTCTAGAGGTGATGAGCAGTTCTTC.

Turning to this clonotype: A read error is likely, as this CDR3 ends without the conserved phenylalanine or tryptophan. The DNA is left out, because the CDR3 cannot be placed on it with certainty; the CDR3 is given as TCRdb lists it. This chain uses TRBV6-2 or TRBV6-3 with TRBJ2-7; the table names TRBD1, a call not compared with the DNA. The CDR3 comprises 12 residues, both ends counted. CDR1 MNHEY and CDR2 SVGEGT come from the germline V gene. The CDR3 sequence is CASSHVLRVLYS.

This clonotype was recorded many times. The chain combines TRBV7-2 with TRBJ2-7; 8 bases fit TRBD1. Looked up from germline, CDR1 is SGHTA and CDR2 is FQGNSA. The CDR3 contains 14 residues. V lost 2 bases, J lost 6 bases, and 6 bases stayed unmatched. The CDR3, as DNA: TGTGCCAGCAGCTTAATGACAGGGGAGTTCGAGCAGTACTTC. It is translated as CASSLMTGEFEQYF.

This clonotype was observed many times. The V call is TRBV18, the J call TRBJ2-2, with unresolved D. There are 16 residues in the CDR3. V shed 0 bases and J shed 4 bases, with 12 bases lying between them. From germline, CDR1 is KGHSH and CDR2 LQKENI. The CDR3 DNA follows: TGTGCCAGCTCACCACCGTCCCTCGGTAGCACCGGGGAGCTGTTTTTT. Its translation is CASSPPSLGSTGELFF.

The rearrangement joins TRBV7-6 to TRBJ2-6; TRBD1 matches at 12 bases. Looked up from germline, CDR1 is SGHVS and CDR2 is FNYEAQ. Trimming took 5 bases from V and 4 from J; bases not matched to a gene: 9. The CDR3 length is 18 residues. This CDR3 reads CASSVPGTGGSGANVLTF. The CDR3 nucleotides read TGTGCCAGCAGCGTTCCCGGGACAGGGGGCTCCGGGGCCAACGTCCTGACTTTC.

The chain couples TRBV7-6 to TRBJ2-5; D is unclear. The germline CDR1 and CDR2 sequences are SGHVS and FNYEAQ. The CDR3 totals 11 residues. The ends were cut back, 5 bases at V and 5 bases at J, with 6 bases in the middle. This CDR3 is CASSGWETQYF. The CDR3 DNA sequence: TGTGCCAGCAGCGGGTGGGAGACCCAGTACTTC.

This clonotype was counted at least ten times. V is TRBV7-2 and J is TRBJ2-3; 7 positions match TRBD2. The CDR3 is 16 residues long. Germline CDR1 and CDR2: SGHTA and FQGNSA. V trimming: 4 bases; J trimming: 8 bases; junction bases outside the gene matches: 15. The CDR3 sequence: CASSSVRAGAGGTQYF. CDR3 sequence (DNA): TGTGCCAGCAGCTCCGTCCGGGCGGGAGCCGGGGGTACGCAGTATTTT.

The chain recombines TRBV7-2 with TRBJ1-1; no clear D gene. The V and J ends lost 0 bases and 2 bases respectively, with 22 bases between them. From germline, CDR1 is SGHTA and CDR2 FQGNSA. This CDR3 is 19 amino acids long. The CDR3 bases are TGTGCCAGCAGCTTAGCCCAGACATTTAGGTTCAGGCCTAACACTGAAGCTTTCTTT. Its protein product is CASSLAQTFRFRPNTEAFF. The full variable domain, completed using reference TRBV7-2 and TRBJ1-1, is GAGVSQSPSNKVTEKGKDVELRCDPISGHTALYWYRQSLGQGLEFLIYFQGNSAPDKSGLPSDRFSAERTGGSVSTLTIQRTQQEDSAVYLCASSLAQTFRFRPNTEAFFGQGTRLTVV.

There are many counts of this clonotype. V usage is TRBV7-2 and J usage is TRBJ2-5; the match to TRBD2 covers 11 bases. CDR3 length: 14 residues. Germline V gives CDR1 SGHTA, CDR2 FQGNSA. The V gene end was trimmed by 7 bases and the J gene end by 3 bases; junction bases not matched to a gene: 4. The CDR3 region has the DNA TGTGCCAGCACTAGCGGGAGGACTAAAGAGACCCAGTACTTC. Protein: CASTSGRTKETQYF.

This clonotype was found a few times. V gene TRBV6-2 or TRBV6-3 combines with J gene TRBJ2-1; possible D gene TRBD2, 5 bases. The germline V and J ends were trimmed by 5 bases and 0 bases, with 8 bases remaining between them. The CDR3 is 14 amino acids. CDR1 is MNHEY, CDR2 SVGEGT, per germline. CDR3 DNA sequence: TGTGCCAGCAGTCAGCGGTTCTCCTACAATGAGCAGTTCTTC. This codes for CASSQRFSYNEQFF.

The rearrangement joins TRBV14 to TRBJ2-1; 12 nucleotides agree with TRBD2. The CDR3 spans 17 residues. Per germline, CDR1 SGHDN and CDR2 FVKESK. The trim removed 3 bases at V and 7 bases at J, leaving 10 bases unmatched. The CDR3 coding sequence is TGTGCCAGCAGCCAGATAAGACTAGCGGGAGAATTAAATGAGCAGTTCTTC. Its protein is CASSQIRLAGELNEQFF.

This clonotype was detected a few times. The chain has TRBV19 and TRBJ2-7; D is undetermined. The CDR3 length is 15 residues. The germline CDR1 and CDR2 sequences are LNHDA and SQIVND (reference sequence). The V end was cut by 1 base, the J end by 0 bases, with 10 bases between. CDR3 sequence reads: CASSIGPGTSYEQYF. Written as DNA, the CDR3 is TGTGCCAGTAGTATAGGCCCAGGAACCTCCTACGAGCAGTACTTC. Full variable domain (rest looked up from reference TRBV19 and TRBJ2-7): DGGITQSPKYLFRKEGQNVTLSCEQNLNHDAMYWYRQDPGQGLRLIYYSQIVNDFQKGDIAEGYSVSREKKESFPLTVTSAQKNPTAFYLCASSIGPGTSYEQYFGPGTRLTVT.

This clonotype was counted many times. The chain is built from TRBV7-8 and TRBJ2-1; 13 positions agree with TRBD2. This CDR3 is 19 amino acids long. With V trimmed by 4 bases and J by 8 bases, 17 bases remained unmatched. Per the germline V gene, CDR1 is SGHVS and CDR2 is FQNEAQ. CDR3 residues: CASSSNLLAGGPGRDEQFF. The CDR3 coding sequence is TGTGCCAGCAGCTCGAACTTACTAGCGGGAGGGCCGGGGCGGGATGAGCAGTTCTTC. The full variable domain, rest sourced from reference TRBV7-8 and TRBJ2-1, is GAGVSQSPRYKVAKRGQDVALRCDPISGHVSLFWYQQALGQGPEFLTYFQNEAQLDKSGLPSDRFFAERPEGSVSTLKIQRTQQEDSAVYLCASSSNLLAGGPGRDEQFFGPGTRLTVL.

The chain links TRBV4-3 to TRBJ1-5, with D uncertain. The V end lost 1 base, the J end lost 7 bases, and 11 bases lay between the germline ends. Germline lookup yields CDR1 LGHNA and CDR2 YSLEER. This CDR3 has 14 amino acids. The CDR3 protein is CASSQGYMGQPQHF. In DNA form, the CDR3 reads TGCGCCAGCAGCCAAGGATATATGGGACAGCCCCAGCATTTT.

The genes are TRBV10-3 and TRBJ2-3; D unclear. Germline assignment: CDR1 ENHRY and CDR2 SYGVKD. CDR3 length: 13 amino acids. The ends were cut back, 5 bases at V and 4 bases at J, with 10 bases in the middle. The CDR3 DNA is TGTGCCATCAGTCCCAAAGTCGCAGATACGCAGTATTTT. Translated, it gives CAISPKVADTQYF.

V gene TRBV5-1 combines with J gene TRBJ2-2; D perhaps matches TRBD1 (5 bases). Trimming cost V 0 bases and J 1 base, with 7 bases left between them. The CDR3 has 15 residues. Germline loops: CDR1 SGHRS, CDR2 YFSETQ. CDR3 protein: CASSLGQRNTGELFF. The DNA of the CDR3 is TGCGCCAGCAGCTTGGGACAGAGGAACACCGGGGAGCTGTTTTTT.

Only one count was recorded for this clonotype. V gene TRBV12-3 or TRBV12-4 combines with J gene TRBJ2-3; TRBD2 might be the D (5 bases). CDR3 size: 13 residues. Trimming left V 5 bases short and J 6 bases short, with 12 bases between. This CDR3 reads CASSDGVRDTQYF. The CDR3 DNA is TGTGCCAGCAGTGACGGGGTGCGGGATACGCAGTATTTT.

The gene calls are TRBV7-6 and TRBJ2-3, with D uncertain. This CDR3 contains 14 residues. Trimming took off 5 bases at V and 1 base at J, with 10 bases between the two ends. Germline CDR1 SGHVS, CDR2 FNYEAQ. The CDR3 here is CASSPEDGTDTQYF. The CDR3 coding sequence is TGTGCCAGCAGCCCAGAGGACGGCACAGATACGCAGTATTTT.

This clonotype was seen many times. V gene TRBV7-2 combines with J gene TRBJ1-5, with no clear D. V was shortened by 5 bases and J by 5 bases, with 10 bases between the two germline ends. The germline gives CDR1 SGHTA, CDR2 FQGNSA. The CDR3 totals 13 residues. The CDR3 region has the DNA TGTGCCAGCAGCCCGAGGAGGGATCAGCCCCAGCATTTT. Amino acids: CASSPRRDQPQHF.

This chain uses TRBV4-2 with TRBJ2-7, with D possibly matching TRBD2 (6 bases). V was trimmed by 3 bases and J by 6 bases, leaving 21 bases between them. CDR3 length equals 16 residues. Germline CDR1 LGHNA, CDR2 YNFKEQ. DNA for the CDR3: TGTGCCAGCAGCCATGTATCGGTGGGTTGGGGAGGCGAGCAGTACTTC. This sequence encodes CASSHVSVGWGGEQYF.

This clonotype was found many times. V usage is TRBV29-1 and J usage is TRBJ1-5; the match to TRBD1 covers 10 bases. The CDR3 covers 14 residues. Per the germline V gene, CDR1 is SQVTM and CDR2 is ANQGSEA. Trimming removed 7 bases from V and 0 bases from J; junction bases left unmatched: 3. The CDR3 DNA reads TGCAGCGCTCGGACAGGGGGTAGCAATCAGCCCCAGCATTTT. It codes for CSARTGGSNQPQHF. The whole variable domain, filled in from reference TRBV29-1 and TRBJ1-5, reads SAVISQKPSRDICQRGTSLTIQCQVDSQVTMMFWYRQQPGQSLTLIATANQGSEATYESGFVIDKFPISRPNLTFSTLTVSNMSPEDSSIYLCSARTGGSNQPQHFGDGTRLSIL.

This clonotype was seen only a few times. The chain joins TRBV20-1 to TRBJ2-3; possible D gene TRBD1, 6 bases. CDR3 length: 13 amino acids. Germline loops: CDR1 DFQATT, CDR2 SNEGSKA (reference sequence). Trimming left V 6 bases short and J 5 bases short, with 15 bases between. The CDR3 nucleotides are TGCAGTGCGCAAAGTAGGGGGAGAGATACGCAGTATTTT. Translation: CSAQSRGRDTQYF.

This clonotype was seen many times. The rearrangement uses TRBV7-9 and TRBJ2-7; TRBD2 might be the D (5 bases). Per germline, CDR1 SEHNR and CDR2 FQNEAQ (reference sequence). The CDR3 loop spans 14 amino acids. With 5 bases removed from V and 0 bases from J, the gap between germline ends came to 11 bases. The CDR3 reads CASSRSAVSYEQYF. The DNA of the CDR3 is TGTGCCAGCAGCCGTTCAGCGGTCTCCTACGAGCAGTACTTC.